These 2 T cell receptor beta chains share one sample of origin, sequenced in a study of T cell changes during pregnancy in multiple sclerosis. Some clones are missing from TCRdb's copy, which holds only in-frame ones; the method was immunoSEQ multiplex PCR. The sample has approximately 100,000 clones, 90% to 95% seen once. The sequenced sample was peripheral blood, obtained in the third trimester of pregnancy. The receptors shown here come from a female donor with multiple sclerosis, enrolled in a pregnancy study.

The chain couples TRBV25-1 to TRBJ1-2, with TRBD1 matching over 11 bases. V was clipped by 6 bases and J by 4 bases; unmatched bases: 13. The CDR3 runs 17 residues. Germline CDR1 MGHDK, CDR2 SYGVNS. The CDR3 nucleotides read TGTGCCAGCAGGCCTCTTGGGACAGGGGGTTCGGGCTATGGCTACACCTTC. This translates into CASRPLGTGGSGYGYTF.

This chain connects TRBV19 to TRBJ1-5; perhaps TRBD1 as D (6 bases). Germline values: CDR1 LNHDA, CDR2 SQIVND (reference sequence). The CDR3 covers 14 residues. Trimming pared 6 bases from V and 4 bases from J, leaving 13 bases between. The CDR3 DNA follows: TGTGCCAGTAGGAGGGCACAGGGAAATCAGCCCCAGCATTTT. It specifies CASRRAQGNQPQHF.